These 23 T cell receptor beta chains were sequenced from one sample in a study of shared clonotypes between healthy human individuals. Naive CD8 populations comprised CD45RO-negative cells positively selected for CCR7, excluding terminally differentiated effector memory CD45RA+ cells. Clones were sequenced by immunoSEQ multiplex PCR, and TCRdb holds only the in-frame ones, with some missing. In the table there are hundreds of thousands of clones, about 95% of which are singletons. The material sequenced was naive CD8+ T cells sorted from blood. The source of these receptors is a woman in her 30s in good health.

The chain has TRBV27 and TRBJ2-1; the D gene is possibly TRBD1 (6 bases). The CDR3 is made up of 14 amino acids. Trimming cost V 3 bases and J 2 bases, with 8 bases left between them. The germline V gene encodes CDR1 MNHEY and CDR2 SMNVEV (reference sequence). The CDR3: CASSLGQAYNEQFF. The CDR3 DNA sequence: TGTGCCAGCAGTTTGGGACAAGCCTACAATGAGCAGTTCTTC.

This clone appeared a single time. The CDR3: CASDSRGYNEQFF. In DNA form, the CDR3 reads TGTGCCAGCGACTCTCGAGGATACAATGAGCAGTTCTTC. The chain carries TRBV6-1 and TRBJ2-1; the D is unclear. V was trimmed by 8 bases and J by 4 bases, leaving 12 bases between them. CDR3 length equals 13 residues. CDR1 and CDR2 (germline): MNHNS, SASEGT.

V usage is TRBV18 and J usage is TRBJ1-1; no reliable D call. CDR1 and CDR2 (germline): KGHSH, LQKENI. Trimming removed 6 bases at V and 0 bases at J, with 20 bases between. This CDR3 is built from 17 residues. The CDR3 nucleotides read TGTGCCAGCTCCCCCGAGTACAGTAATCCGTTGAACACTGAAGCTTTCTTT. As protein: CASSPEYSNPLNTEAFF.

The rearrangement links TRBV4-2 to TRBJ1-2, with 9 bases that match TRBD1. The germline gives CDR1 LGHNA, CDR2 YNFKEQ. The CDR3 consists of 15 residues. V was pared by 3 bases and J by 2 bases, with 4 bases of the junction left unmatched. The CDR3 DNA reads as TGTGCCAGCAGCCATTCCGGGACAGGGAACTATGGCTACACCTTC. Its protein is CASSHSGTGNYGYTF.

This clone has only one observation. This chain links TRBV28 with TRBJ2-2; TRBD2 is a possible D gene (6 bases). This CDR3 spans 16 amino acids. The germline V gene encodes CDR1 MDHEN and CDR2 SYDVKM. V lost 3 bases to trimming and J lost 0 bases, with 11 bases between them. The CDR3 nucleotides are TGTGCCAGCAGTTTGGGTTGGGGGGCGAACACCGGGGAGCTGTTTTTT. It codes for CASSLGWGANTGELFF.

The CDR3, as DNA: TGTGCCATCAGTGAGGGGAGCGGACTAGCGGGAAGACGAGAGACCCAGTACTTC. This sequence encodes CAISEGSGLAGRRETQYF. The chain carries TRBV10-3 and TRBJ2-5, with 12 bases that match TRBD2. This CDR3 spans 18 amino acids. V lost 2 bases to trimming and J lost 4 bases; unmatched junction nucleotides: 11. Germline loops: CDR1 ENHRY, CDR2 SYGVKD.

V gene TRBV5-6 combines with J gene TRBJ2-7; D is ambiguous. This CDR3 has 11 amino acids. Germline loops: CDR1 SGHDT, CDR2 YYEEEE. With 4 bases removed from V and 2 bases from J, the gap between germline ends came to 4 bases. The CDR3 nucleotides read TGTGCCAGCAGCGTAGCCTACGAGCAGTACTTC. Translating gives CASSVAYEQYF.

DNA for the CDR3: TGTGCCAGCAGCTCAACAACCGGATCCGGGACTAGCGGGAGGGGGAGCTCCTACAATGAGCAGTTCTTC. Translated: CASSSTTGSGTSGRGSSYNEQFF. V is TRBV27 and J is TRBJ2-1, with 16 nucleotides matching TRBD2. The CDR3 covers 23 residues. Germline V gene sequence: CDR1 MNHEY, CDR2 SMNVEV (reference sequence). V was pared by 6 bases and J by 0 bases, with 20 bases of the junction left unmatched.

CDR3 sequence: CASSEDGYSNQPQHF. In DNA form, the CDR3 reads TGCGCCAGCAGTGAAGACGGCTATAGCAATCAGCCCCAGCATTTT. This rearrangement joins TRBV10-2 to TRBJ1-5; D not resolved. V shed 3 bases and J shed 0 bases, with 9 bases lying between them. The CDR3 is 15 amino acids. Germline V gene data show CDR1 as WSHSY and CDR2 as SAAADI.

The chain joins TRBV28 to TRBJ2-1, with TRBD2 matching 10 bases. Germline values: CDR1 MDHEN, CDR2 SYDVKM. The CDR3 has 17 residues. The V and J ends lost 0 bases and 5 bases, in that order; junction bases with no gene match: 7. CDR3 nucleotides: TGTGCCAGCAGTTTATGGCCCCCTAGCGGGAGAGACAATGAGCAGTTCTTC. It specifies CASSLWPPSGRDNEQFF.

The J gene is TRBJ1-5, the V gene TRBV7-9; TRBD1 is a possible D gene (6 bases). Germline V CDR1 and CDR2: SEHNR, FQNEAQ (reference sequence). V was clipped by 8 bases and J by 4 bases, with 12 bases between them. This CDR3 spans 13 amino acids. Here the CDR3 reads CASGGHTNQPQHF. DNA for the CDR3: TGTGCCAGCGGGGGGCATACTAATCAGCCCCAGCATTTT.

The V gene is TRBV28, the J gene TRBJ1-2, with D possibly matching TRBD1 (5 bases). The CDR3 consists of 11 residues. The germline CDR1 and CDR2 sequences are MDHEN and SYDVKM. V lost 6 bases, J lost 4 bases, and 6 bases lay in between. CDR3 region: CASSQGYGYTF. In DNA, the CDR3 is TGTGCCAGCAGCCAGGGCTATGGCTACACCTTC.

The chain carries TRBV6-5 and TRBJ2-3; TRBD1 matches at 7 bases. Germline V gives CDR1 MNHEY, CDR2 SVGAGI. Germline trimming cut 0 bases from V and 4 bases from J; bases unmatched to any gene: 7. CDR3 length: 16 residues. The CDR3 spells CASSYSGRQGPDTQYF. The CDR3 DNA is TGTGCCAGCAGTTACTCAGGGAGACAGGGCCCAGATACGCAGTATTTT.

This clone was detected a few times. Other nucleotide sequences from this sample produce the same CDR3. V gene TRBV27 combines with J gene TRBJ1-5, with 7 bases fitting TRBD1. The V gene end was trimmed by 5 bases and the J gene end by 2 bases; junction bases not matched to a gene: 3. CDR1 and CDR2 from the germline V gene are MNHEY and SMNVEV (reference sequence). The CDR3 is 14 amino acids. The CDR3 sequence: CASSEGAGNQPQHF. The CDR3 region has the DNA TGTGCCAGCAGTGAGGGGGCAGGCAATCAGCCCCAGCATTTT.

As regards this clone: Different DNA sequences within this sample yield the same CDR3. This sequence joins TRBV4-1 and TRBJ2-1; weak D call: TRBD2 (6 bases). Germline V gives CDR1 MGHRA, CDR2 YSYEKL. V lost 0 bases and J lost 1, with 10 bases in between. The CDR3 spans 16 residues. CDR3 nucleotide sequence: TGCGCCAGCAGCCAAGATCCGGGGGTATCCTACAATGAGCAGTTCTTC. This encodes CASSQDPGVSYNEQFF.

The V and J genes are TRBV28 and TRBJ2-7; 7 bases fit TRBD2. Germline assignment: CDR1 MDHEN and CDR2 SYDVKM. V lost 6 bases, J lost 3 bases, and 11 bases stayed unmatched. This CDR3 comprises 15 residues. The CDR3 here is CASSLSSSGNYEQYF. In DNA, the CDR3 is TGTGCCAGCAGCCTCTCGTCCAGCGGGAACTACGAGCAGTACTTC.

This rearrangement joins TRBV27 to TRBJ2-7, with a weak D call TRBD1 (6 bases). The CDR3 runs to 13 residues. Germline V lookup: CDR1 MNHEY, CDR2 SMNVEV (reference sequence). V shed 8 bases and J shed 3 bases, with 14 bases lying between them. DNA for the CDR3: TGTGCCAGCCATGGGACACCAGACTACGAGCAGTACTTC. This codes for CASHGTPDYEQYF.

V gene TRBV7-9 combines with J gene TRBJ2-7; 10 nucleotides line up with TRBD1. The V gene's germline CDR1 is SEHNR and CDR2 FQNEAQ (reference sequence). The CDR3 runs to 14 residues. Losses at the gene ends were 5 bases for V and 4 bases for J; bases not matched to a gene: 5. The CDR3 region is CASSGQGGIYEQYF. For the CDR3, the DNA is TGTGCCAGCAGCGGACAGGGGGGTATATACGAGCAGTACTTC.

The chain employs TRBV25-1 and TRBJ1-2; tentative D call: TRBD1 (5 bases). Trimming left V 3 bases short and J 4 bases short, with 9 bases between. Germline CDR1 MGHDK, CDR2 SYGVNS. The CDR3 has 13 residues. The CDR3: CASSDSRVYGYTF. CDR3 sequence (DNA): TGTGCCAGCAGTGATTCCAGGGTCTATGGCTACACCTTC.

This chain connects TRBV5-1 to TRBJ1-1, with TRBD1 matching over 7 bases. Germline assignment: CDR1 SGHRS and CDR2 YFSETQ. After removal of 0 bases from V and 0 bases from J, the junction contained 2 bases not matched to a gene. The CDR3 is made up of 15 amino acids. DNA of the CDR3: TGCGCCAGCAGCTTGGACAGGGGTTTGAACACTGAAGCTTTCTTT. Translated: CASSLDRGLNTEAFF.

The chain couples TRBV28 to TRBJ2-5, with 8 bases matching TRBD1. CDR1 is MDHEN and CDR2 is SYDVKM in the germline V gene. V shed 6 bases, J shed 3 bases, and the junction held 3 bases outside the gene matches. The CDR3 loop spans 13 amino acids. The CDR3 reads CASRETGEETQYF. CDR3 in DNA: TGTGCCAGCAGGGAGACAGGGGAAGAGACCCAGTACTTC.

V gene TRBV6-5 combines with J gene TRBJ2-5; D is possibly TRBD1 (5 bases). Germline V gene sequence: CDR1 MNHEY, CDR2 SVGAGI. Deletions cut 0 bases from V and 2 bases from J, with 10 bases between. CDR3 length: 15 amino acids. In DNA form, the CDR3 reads TGTGCCAGCAGTTACTCTACGACAGAACAAGAGACCCAGTACTTC. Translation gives CASSYSTTEQETQYF.

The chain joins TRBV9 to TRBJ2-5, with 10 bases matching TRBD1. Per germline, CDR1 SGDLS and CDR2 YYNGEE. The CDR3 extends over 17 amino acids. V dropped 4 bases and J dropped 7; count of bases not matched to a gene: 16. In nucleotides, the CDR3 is TGTGCCAGCAGCTCAGAACTCGGGACAGGGGAGGGAGGGACCCAGTACTTC. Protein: CASSSELGTGEGGTQYF.